The 17 T cell receptor beta chains listed next were all sequenced from one sample in a study of read filtering for tumor transcriptome and immune sequencing. The library was built from roughly 400 ng RNA with molecular barcoded adaptors for alpha/delta and beta/gamma chains. Each CDR3 protein is one row after TCRdb ran MiXCR on the reads. The table records 100,000 to 150,000 distinct CDR3 sequences, approximately 13% of them present only once. The sample consisted of a population of CD138-negative cells sorted from bone marrow. The receptors shown here come from a donor over 35 with multiple myeloma.

In this sample, this clonotype turned up many times. The chain couples TRBV29-1 to TRBJ2-1; D is uncertain. The CDR3 is made up of 10 amino acids. Deletions cut 5 bases from V and 5 bases from J, with 4 bases between. CDR1 is SQVTM and CDR2 is ANQGSEA in the germline V gene. The CDR3 loop is CSVPHNEQFF. CDR3 coding DNA: TGCAGCGTTCCCCACAATGAGCAGTTCTTC.

In this sample, this clonotype turned up many times. The rearrangement uses TRBV14 and TRBJ2-7; TRBD2 agrees at 13 bases. Germline CDR1 reads SGHDN; CDR2 reads FVKESK. V dropped 1 base and J dropped 0; count of bases not matched to a gene: 15. There are 21 residues in the CDR3. CDR3 protein: CASSQARVRGLAGASSYEQYF. In nucleotides, the CDR3 is TGTGCCAGCAGCCAAGCCCGAGTCCGCGGACTAGCGGGAGCATCCTCCTACGAGCAGTACTTC. Combining the CDR3 with reference TRBV14 and TRBJ2-7 gives the whole variable domain EAGVTQFPSHSVIEKGQTVTLRCDPISGHDNLYWYRRVMGKEIKFLLHFVKESKQDESGMPNNRFLAERTGGTYSTLKVQPAELEDSGVYFCASSQARVRGLAGASSYEQYFGPGTRLTVT.

Many counts were recorded for this clonotype. The chain carries TRBV4-2 and TRBJ2-7, with 13 bases that match TRBD2. Germline assignment: CDR1 LGHNA and CDR2 YNFKEQ. The CDR3 contains 16 residues. Trimming removed 3 bases from V and 2 bases from J; junction bases left unmatched: 4. The CDR3, as DNA: TGTGCCAGCAGCCAGACCACTAGCGGGAGGGCCTACGAGCAGTACTTC. It specifies CASSQTTSGRAYEQYF.

In its sample, this clonotype was seen many times. V gene TRBV9 combines with J gene TRBJ2-7; maybe TRBD1 (6 bases). This CDR3 is built from 13 residues. Germline V gene lookup returns CDR1 SGDLS and CDR2 YYNGEE. Between the trimmed V and J ends, which lost 3 bases and 2 bases, there was a span of 9 bases. CDR3 nucleotide sequence: TGTGCCAGCAGCGGCAGGGGTACCTACGAGCAGTACTTC. Protein sequence: CASSGRGTYEQYF.

Comment on this clonotype: This may arise from a read error, as a much more abundant clone is one base away. V gene TRBV4-1 combines with J gene TRBJ2-1; possibly TRBD2 for D (6 bases). The CDR3 has 16 amino acids. The V end lost 5 bases, the J end lost 9 bases, and 23 bases lay between the germline ends. Germline CDR1 is MGHRA and CDR2 is YSYEKL. CDR3 DNA: TGCGCCAGCAGCAGAAGTGAGACTAGTCAAAACAGTGAGCAGTTCTTC. Residues: CASSRSETSQNSEQFF.

At least ten counts were recorded for this clonotype. This chain joins TRBV3-1 and TRBJ2-1; no clear D. The CDR3 runs 13 residues. The V end lost 3 bases, the J end lost 4 bases, and 7 bases lay between the germline ends. The germline V gene encodes CDR1 LGHDT and CDR2 YNNKEL (reference sequence). CDR3 in amino acids: CASSHLLYNEQFF. CDR3 DNA: TGTGCCAGCAGCCACCTATTATACAATGAGCAGTTCTTC.

The sample holds many counts of this clonotype. The J gene is TRBJ2-1, the V gene TRBV6-1, with D perhaps assigned TRBD1 or TRBD2 (6 bases each). Germline V gene lookup returns CDR1 MNHNS and CDR2 SASEGT. Trimming left V 7 bases short and J 10 bases short, with 20 bases between. There are 14 residues in the CDR3. The DNA of the CDR3 is TGTGCCAGCACCAAAGGGACTTTAGGGGGAGAGCAGTTCTTC. Its protein is CASTKGTLGGEQFF.

Regarding this clonotype: A single base separates this from a much larger clone, so it may be a read error. The genes are TRBV20-1 and TRBJ1-1, with TRBD1 matching over 8 bases. The V gene's germline CDR1 is DFQATT and CDR2 SNEGSKA (reference sequence). The CDR3 has 13 amino acids. The CDR3 region has the DNA TGCAGTGCTAGACAGGGGGCTCGGGCTGAAGCTCTCTTT. Translation gives CSARQGARAEALF.

This clonotype has at least ten counts. The rearrangement uses TRBV7-2 and TRBJ2-1; tentative D call: TRBD1 (5 bases). Trimming cost V 2 bases and J 3 bases, with 8 bases left between them. The CDR3 totals 14 residues. Germline loops: CDR1 SGHTA, CDR2 FQGNSA. The CDR3 DNA follows: TGTGCCAGCAGCTTACGCAGGGACTACAATGAGCAGTTCTTC. Protein product: CASSLRRDYNEQFF. Full variable domain (missing parts from reference TRBV7-2 and TRBJ2-1): GAGVSQSPSNKVTEKGKDVELRCDPISGHTALYWYRQSLGQGLEFLIYFQGNSAPDKSGLPSDRFSAERTGGSVSTLTIQRTQQEDSAVYLCASSLRRDYNEQFFGPGTRLTVL.

This clonotype has at least ten counts. The chain is built from TRBV29-1 and TRBJ1-1, with 10 bases matching TRBD1. Germline V gene data show CDR1 as SQVTM and CDR2 as ANQGSEA. Losses at the gene ends were 7 bases for V and 6 bases for J; bases not matched to a gene: 14. This CDR3 comprises 15 residues. The CDR3 bases are TGCAGCGCTCTACCGGGACAGGGGCCGTTCGCTGAAGCTTTCTTT. As protein: CSALPGQGPFAEAFF.

This clonotype was seen many times. The chain uses TRBV12-3 or TRBV12-4 and TRBJ2-1, with a weak D call TRBD1 (6 bases). The CDR3 is made up of 14 amino acids. Trimming cost V 5 bases and J 8 bases, with 16 bases left between them. In DNA form, the CDR3 reads TGTGCCAGCAGTGATGGGGGCGCAGGGGATGAGCAGTTCTTC. As protein: CASSDGGAGDEQFF.

This clonotype has a count of ten or more. V usage is TRBV12-3 or TRBV12-4 and J usage is TRBJ1-1; no firm D call. The CDR3 is 15 amino acids. Trimming removed 2 bases from V and 4 bases from J, with 14 bases in between. In DNA, the CDR3 is TGTGCCAGCAGTTTAATCTGGAGTAGTACCACTGAAGCTTTCTTT. The encoded protein is CASSLIWSSTTEAFF.

There are many counts of this clonotype. This rearrangement joins TRBV20-1 to TRBJ2-5, with D unresolved. The CDR3 is 16 amino acids. Germline V lookup: CDR1 DFQATT, CDR2 SNEGSKA (reference sequence). The V end lost 1 base, the J end lost 9 bases, and 24 bases lay between the germline ends. This chain's CDR3 is CSARVPISGKGRAQYF. For the CDR3, the DNA is TGCAGTGCTAGAGTCCCTATCTCAGGAAAGGGCAGAGCCCAGTACTTC.

This clonotype was observed many times. The CDR3 region is CASQTSGSMKTQYF. The CDR3 DNA sequence: TGTGCCAGCCAGACTAGCGGGAGTATGAAGACCCAGTACTTC. The chain links TRBV7-9 to TRBJ2-5, with 12 positions matching TRBD2. The CDR3 totals 14 residues. V was clipped by 8 bases and J by 6 bases; unmatched bases: 7. Germline CDR1 and CDR2: SEHNR and FQNEAQ (reference sequence).

This clonotype was observed many times. The chain recombines TRBV20-1 with TRBJ2-7; D is unresolved. CDR1 is DFQATT and CDR2 is SNEGSKA in the germline V gene (reference sequence). Trimming took off 3 bases at V and 7 bases at J, with 13 bases between the two ends. The CDR3 covers 12 residues. For the CDR3, the DNA is TGCAGTGCTAGTGGTTCTGCGCGGGAGCAGTACTTC. Protein sequence: CSASGSAREQYF.

This clonotype was observed at least ten times. The rearrangement links TRBV29-1 to TRBJ2-7, with D possibly TRBD2 on 5 matching bases. The V end was cut by 1 base, the J end by 4 bases, with 11 bases between. From germline, CDR1 is SQVTM and CDR2 ANQGSEA. CDR3 length: 13 residues. The CDR3 coding sequence is TGCAGCGTTGAAGTAAAGGGCGGGTACGAGCAGTACTTC. Translating it yields CSVEVKGGYEQYF.

Of note for this clonotype: Being one base from a much bigger clone, this may be a read error. The chain recombines TRBV4-1 with TRBJ1-1, with D maybe TRBD1 (5 bases). The CDR3 is 14 amino acids. Germline-derived CDR1 and CDR2 are MGHRA and YSYEKL. The V end lost 3 bases, the J end lost 4 bases, and 12 bases lay between the germline ends. As DNA, the CDR3 is TGCGCCAGCAGCCAGGGAAGGGGAGGCACTGAAGCTTTCTTT. This encodes CASSQGRGGTEAFF.